This T cell receptor (beta chain) was recorded in a study of cytomegalovirus exposure and HLA in healthy donors (TCRdb year 2017). With respect to the entire study: In an earlier analysis of some 610 of the donors, approximately 300 Gb of sequence data and 100 million or so unique TCR beta sequences from about 190 million T cells were reported. Approximately 300 gigabases of sequencing data and tens of millions of unique TCR sequences made up an early release that covered over 550 HLA-typed donors. The genetic ancestry cluster associated with self-reported Caucasian donors included 65% to 90% of the approximately 400 genotyped donors. The aim of the study was to test whether cataloging public T cell receptors could identify signatures of past pathogen exposure. The study used immunosequencing to profile the T cell repertoires of 670 or so subjects and linked those repertoires to cytomegalovirus serostatus. Along with the roughly 670-subject first cohort, a separate validation cohort of more than 90 different subjects was used. To predict cytomegalovirus infection status, the study combined high-throughput TCR immunosequencing, statistical association of individual TCRs with disease status, and machine learning. In a later analysis, previously published TCR beta repertoires from more than 500 donors were re-analyzed and high-resolution HLA genotyping was added so that TCR occurrence patterns could be studied. In the later analysis, no new phenotypic data were used to find candidate immune exposures; instead, reliance was placed on TCR beta sequences and their occurrence across donors. An earlier analysis of roughly 580 of the donors used high-throughput TCR beta sequencing to judge whether each TCR beta V gene segment behaved as functional or pseudogenic. Donor age, sex, ethnicity and CMV serostatus were compiled alongside the repertoire data. A later genetic analysis took genome-wide SNP genotypes for about 65% of the 666 donors and used that subset as a discovery cohort. Every discovery cohort repertoire had been produced on one sequencing platform. Class I and class II HLA loci were covered by the typing at four-digit resolution. Typing coverage differed by locus: A, B, C, DRB1 and DQB1 were typed in about 620-630 donors, DQA1 in 522, DPA1 in around 610, and DPB1 in approximately 450. Four to six DR-DQ haplotypes were handled as single units for association and clustering, since linkage in the cohort was strong. On average, roughly 240,000 unique TCR beta nucleotide sequences were sequenced per donor among a few hundred genotyped donors of the cohort, with approximately 18% of those sequences being non-productive.

The method was the immunoSEQ multiplex PCR assay. A mixture of 60 forward primers for TCR Vbeta segments and 13 reverse primers for TCR Jbeta segments was used in the multiplex PCR. The CDR3 region of rearranged TCR beta genes was amplified from genomic DNA by a multiplex PCR assay. Amplified TCR beta libraries were sequenced as 87-base-pair reads on the Illumina HiSeq System. Per the authors' processing: Across the 600 to 700 repertoires, a later analysis counted 60 million to 90 million unique TCR beta chains, approximately 12 million of which were shared by at least two donors. To remove PCR and sequencing errors, raw reads were error-corrected and collapsed into unique sequences using a nearest-neighbor algorithm that merged closely related sequences. To assign V, D and J gene segments, CDR3 sequences were aligned to IMGT reference sequences. For a sequence to be retained, a match of at least six nucleotides to both a V gene segment and a J gene segment was required. A rearrangement counted as productive if the CDR3 had no stop codons and remained in frame with V and J, and every other rearrangement counted as non-productive. Following IMGT convention, CDR3 was defined as the stretch from the second conserved V-encoded cysteine up to the conserved J-encoded phenylalanine. The earlier analysis of 500 to 750 of the donors excluded any sequence lacking an unambiguous match to a single V gene segment. An earlier analysis of 500 to 700 of the donors classified V segments as functional when productive rearrangements were above 56.7% and as segregating when the standard deviation between donors was above 5%. To diagnose cytomegalovirus status from the catalog of TCR beta chain sequences, a statistical classification framework was built. In a later analysis, TCR nucleotide sequences were compared against IMGT/GENE-DB human TR gene sequences so that V and J genes could be assigned. Using the TCRdist pipeline, a later analysis assigned CDR3 sequences along with most-parsimonious VDJ recombination scenarios. In a later analysis, each TCR beta chain was defined by its CDR3 amino acid sequence together with its V-gene family, and reads without a unique V-gene family were excluded. As a way to deal with suspected cross-contamination and a sequencing artifact, a later analysis dropped 450 to 700 nucleotide sequences that were highly shared and had low generation probability. In a later analysis, a clonal expansion index was calculated for each public chain from normalized within-repertoire ranks of inferred template counts. Generation probabilities in a later analysis came from a VDJ recombination model fitted to out-of-frame rearrangements, and those results were checked against IGoR. Hypergeometric tests were used in a later analysis to score TCR-TCR, TCR-HLA and TCR-CMV co-occurrence, with a repertoire-size bias correction applied to the TCR pairs. In a later analysis, false discovery rates were estimated by permuting HLA or CMV assignments 20 times. In a later analysis, co-occurring TCRs were grouped with DBSCAN, and TCRdist sequence similarity was added when clustering was performed within HLA-allele-positive subsets. For co-occurrence clustering, repertoires with fewer than 30,000 or more than 120,000 public chains were excluded, along with 5 or 6 repertoires with anomalous nucleotide sharing. TCRdb retrieved this table from immuneACCESS and kept in-frame rearrangements only. Not all clones are present; in checked studies, unresolved V genes account for under half, and no reason is known for the remainder. V and J calls and clone size are copied from that table; D and trimming were computed from the DNA. The sample profile shows approximately 220,000 clones; 70% to 90% of them were found once. About 3% of the sample is held by the ten biggest clonotypes.

In total, fewer than 750 healthy bone marrow donors made up the cohort. At the time of sampling, all cohort members were nominally healthy, though unrecorded immune exposures were likely present. The donor tested CMV seronegative and was one of the 352 seronegative cohort members. Each donor provided a peripheral blood sample, and peripheral blood mononuclear cells were used for TCR beta sequencing. Genomic DNA extraction from the blood cell samples was performed with the Qiagen DNeasy Blood Extraction Kit. From the cysteine through the phenylalanine, the CDR3 covers 16 amino acids. The read is trimmed to its CDR3 DNA, 48 bases read in frame from base 1. Based on the germline V gene, the CDR1 and CDR2 sequences are SQVTM and ANQGSEA. V lost 0 bases and J lost 2 bases; the stretch between them is 15 bases long. Turning to this clone: What this receptor recognizes is not known. The input lacks base qualities; no much larger clone sits a single base away.

Paper-wide results and their limitations: A further reported finding was that TCR beta sequences accurately predicted the HLA-A and HLA-B alleles for most subjects in the first cohort. A few of the identified cytomegalovirus-associated TCR beta chains were confirmed in vitro to be specific for cytomegalovirus antigens. The only immune exposure information available for the cohort was CMV serostatus. At a false discovery rate of 0.05, a later analysis linked 16,951 TCR beta sequences to specific HLA alleles. Most TCR sequences were observed very rarely across donors, whereas some public TCRs were present in many individuals. Because the 87-base-pair reads could not distinguish some IMGT-functional V segments, including TRBV6-2 and TRBV6-3, those segments were excluded. The cohort was sequenced for TCR beta chains only, and without alpha or paired-chain data the features that could be detected were limited. Several of the top co-occurrence clusters appeared to be linked to parvovirus B19, influenza, CMV and Epstein-Barr virus, according to a later analysis. V-gene and J-gene trimming of TCR beta chains was associated with a missense DCLRE1C variant in a later genetic analysis, and the association was replicated in an independent cohort. In a later analysis, the rate of TCR association differed among HLA loci, with DRB1 alleles having the most associated TCRs and HLA-C alleles having the fewest. The earlier analysis of approximately 590 of the donors excluded some 15 rarely observed V segments, including chromosome 9 orphons, because counts were too low. Compared with the roughly 670-donor mean, donors in an Asian-associated ancestry cluster had fewer N-insertions in productive TCRs, according to a later genetic analysis. Correlated functional status among segregating V segments might be attributable to linkage disequilibrium, but an unknown experimental factor could not be ruled out. A cluster of highly shared sequence variants was judged likely to represent a technical artifact of the sequencing pipeline. An earlier analysis of approximately 600 of the donors showed that most TCR beta V segments appeared in productive rearrangements either about 90% or about 30% of the time, which broadly matched IMGT annotations. HLA typing was unavailable for some donors at each locus, so association tests used only the typed subset. A later analysis found that HLA-associated TCR beta chains were more clonally expanded and had lower generation probabilities than equally common non-associated chains. Assigning TCR associations to individual alleles was difficult when HLA alleles, especially DR and DQ, strongly co-occurred. The authors suggested that the approach could potentially be generalized to other disease states and immunological phenotypes. Sequencing depth was assumed to be roughly uniform across donors in the presence/absence analyses, though that assumption may not hold. A total of 164 TCR beta chains were listed by the study as associated with cytomegalovirus. The classifier was reported to diagnose cytomegalovirus status with high specificity and sensitivity in both the original and validation cohorts. According to a later analysis, most CMV-associated TCR beta chains appeared to be HLA-restricted, and the HLA associations seemed to be driven largely by CMV exposure.

The receptor comes from a man aged 30 to 39 in good health and CMV-seronegative. The sequence joins TRBV29-1 to TRBJ2-3; D gene: possibly TRBD1, on 5 matching bases. The sample consisted of PBMCs. The nucleotide sequence is given as TGCAGCGTTGAAGATTCTGTGACAGCGTACACAGATACGCAGTATTTT. Translated, this gives CSVEDSVTAYTDTQYF.